These 9 T cell receptor beta chains came from one sample sequenced in a study of T cell clonotyping in hematopoietic cell transplantation. Repertoires were generated with immunoSEQ multiplex PCR, while TCRdb's copy carries only in-frame clones and drops some. Counted here are 35,000 to 50,000 clones, approximately 95% occurring once; the ten biggest clones make up approximately 1%. Material: peripheral blood mononuclear cells. These receptors were obtained from a man aged 25 to 40 in good health. Some clones in this sample may be carry-over from other donors' samples.

J is TRBJ1-1 and V is TRBV29-1, with D possibly TRBD1 on 5 matching bases. This CDR3 is 11 amino acids long. Looked up from germline, CDR1 is SQVTM and CDR2 is ANQGSEA. V gave up 5 bases and J gave up 11 bases, with 15 bases separating them. Here the CDR3 reads CSVWGGAEAFF. The CDR3 coding sequence is TGCAGCGTTTGGGGCGGGGCCGAGGCTTTCTTT.

This chain links TRBV9 with TRBJ1-1; D ambiguous. Trimming left V 0 bases short and J 1 base short, with 13 bases between. CDR3 length equals 16 residues. The germline gives CDR1 SGDLS, CDR2 YYNGEE. The CDR3 DNA reads TGTGCCAGCAGCGTAGTTGGCAGCACGGGGAACACTGAAGCTTTCTTT. As protein: CASSVVGSTGNTEAFF.

The chain has TRBV5-1 and TRBJ1-1; D not certain. Germline V gene data show CDR1 as SGHRS and CDR2 as YFSETQ. The CDR3 totals 15 residues. Trimming stripped 0 bases from V and 5 bases from J, with 14 bases between. CDR3 DNA sequence: TGCGCCAGCAGCTTGGGATGGGGTACGGAAACTGAAGCTTTCTTT. Amino acid sequence: CASSLGWGTETEAFF.

The rearrangement joins TRBV5-4 to TRBJ2-4; D remains ambiguous. The CDR3 loop spans 17 amino acids. Germline-derived CDR1 and CDR2 are SGHNT and YYREEE (reference sequence). V was clipped by 0 bases and J by 0 bases, with 13 bases between them. Here the CDR3 reads CASSLGGPDLAKNIQYF. DNA of the CDR3: TGTGCCAGCAGCTTGGGAGGTCCAGACCTAGCCAAAAACATTCAGTACTTC. The variable domain in full, with the rest retrieved from reference TRBV5-4 and TRBJ2-4, is ETGVTQSPTHLIKTRGQQVTLRCSSQSGHNTVSWYQQALGQGPQFIFQYYREEENGRGNFPPRFSGLQFPNYSSELNVNALELDDSALYLCASSLGGPDLAKNIQYFGAGTRLSVL.

The J gene is TRBJ1-2, the V gene TRBV29-1; D may be TRBD1 (6 bases). V was shortened by 1 base and J by 2 bases, with 14 bases between the two germline ends. This CDR3 comprises 15 residues. Germline V gene data show CDR1 as SQVTM and CDR2 as ANQGSEA. The CDR3 sequence: CSVEAQGSRNYGYTF. The CDR3 DNA reads TGCAGCGTTGAAGCCCAGGGGAGTCGCAACTATGGCTACACCTTC.

V usage is TRBV11-2 and J usage is TRBJ1-1, with D maybe TRBD1 (5 bases). V was pared by 5 bases and J by 1 base, with 14 bases between. The length of the CDR3 is 15 residues. Germline V gene sequence: CDR1 SGHAT, CDR2 FQNNGV. CDR3 sequence: CASSQSRVWNTEAFF. DNA for the CDR3: TGTGCCAGCAGCCAAAGCAGGGTTTGGAACACTGAAGCTTTCTTT.

This clone occurred once. This chain links TRBV10-2 with TRBJ1-2; tentative D call: TRBD1 (5 bases). Germline-derived CDR1 and CDR2 are WSHSY and SAAADI. V was trimmed by 3 bases and J by 4 bases, leaving 12 bases between them. This CDR3 is built from 14 residues. CDR3 DNA sequence: TGCGCCAGCAGTGATCTCCAGGGTGGCTATGGCTACACCTTC. Residues: CASSDLQGGYGYTF.

The chain couples TRBV9 to TRBJ2-7; 7 nucleotides agree with TRBD1. V gave up 3 bases and J gave up 2 bases; unmatched junction bases: 8. The V gene's germline CDR1 is SGDLS and CDR2 YYNGEE. CDR3 length: 15 residues. The CDR3 region is CASSAYGTAAYEQYF. CDR3 in DNA: TGTGCCAGCAGCGCCTACGGGACAGCCGCCTACGAGCAGTACTTC.

The chain combines TRBV2 with TRBJ1-4; D possibly corresponds to TRBD1 (5 bases). The CDR3 has 14 residues. Germline loops: CDR1 SNHLY, CDR2 FYNNEI. V was cut by 5 bases and J by 0 bases, with 7 bases left in between. DNA of the CDR3: TGTGCCAGCAGTATCAGGGCAACTAATGAAAAACTGTTTTTT. It is translated as CASSIRATNEKLFF.